This T cell receptor (beta chain) was sequenced during a study of T cells and Merkel cell carcinoma outcomes. Generated by immunoSEQ multiplex PCR, the TCRdb table keeps only in-frame clones and is missing some. This sample has over 15,000 clones, with 75% to 85% found just once. Sequenced input: tumor tissue from Merkel cell carcinoma. The source is a human donor with Merkel cell carcinoma.

DNA of the CDR3: TGCGCCAGCAGCGAGCGGGAGTATGACGAGCAGTACTTC. It encodes CASSEREYDEQYF. This sequence joins TRBV5-1 and TRBJ2-7; TRBD2 matches 8 bases. The V gene end was trimmed by 4 bases and the J gene end by 5 bases; junction bases not matched to a gene: 5. There are 13 residues in the CDR3. CDR1 is SGHRS, CDR2 YFSETQ, per germline.